A selection of T cell receptor beta chains follows, all from one sample in a study of graft-versus-host responses after intestinal transplantation. Some clones are missing from TCRdb's copy, which holds only in-frame ones; the method was immunoSEQ multiplex PCR. The sample consists of around 77,000 clones, approximately 94% of them appearing once. These receptors have no identified antigens. This sample comprised unstimulated CD8+ T cells sorted from spleen or lymph node cells, obtained before intestinal transplant. All receptors derive from a human donor who received an intestinal transplant. The CDR3 runs from the conserved cysteine through the conserved F or W. The D gene is left open where the match is weak. Clone sizes are given selectively: once, few, many, or a class where the clone is expanded.

TRBJ2-7 . TRBV28 once TGTGCCAGCAGTTTAGTCATCCCAAGGGGAGCCTCCTACGAGCAGTACTTC CASSLVIPRGASYEQYF
TRBJ2-7 TRBD1 TRBV5-4 . TGTGCCAGCAGCACCGCTTTACAGGGGGCCATCTACGAGCAGTACTTC CASSTALQGAIYEQYF
TRBJ2-3 TRBD2 TRBV9 . TGTGCCAGCAGCGCATCCGGGACTAACGCAGATACGCAGTATTTT CASSASGTNADTQYF
TRBJ2-3 . TRBV18 . TGTGCCAGCTCACCACTTTGGCACCTAGCTACAGATACGCAGTATTTT CASSPLWHLATDTQYF
TRBJ1-5 TRBD1 TRBV5-5 . TGTGCCAGCAGCTTGGAACAGGGGCACAATCAGCCCCAGCATTTT CASSLEQGHNQPQHF
TRBJ1-2 TRBD1 TRBV7-6 . TGTGCCAGCAGCTTATACCGGGACAGTCCCTATGGCTACACCTTC CASSLYRDSPYGYTF
TRBJ1-5 . TRBV27 . TGTGCCAGCAGTCTGGACCCCTTCAATCAGCCCCAGCATTTT CASSLDPFNQPQHF
TRBJ1-5 . TRBV5-8 . TGTGCCAGCAGCCATACGGGGATCTTTCAGCCCCAGCATTTT CASSHTGIFQPQHF
TRBJ2-1 TRBD1 TRBV5-6 . TGTGCCAGCACCTTGGGGACAGACCTTAACAATGAGCAGTTCTTC CASTLGTDLNNEQFF
TRBJ1-2 . TRBV10-3 . TGTGCCACCCTGATGGAAAGGGGGTTTTACTATGGCTACACCTTC CATLMERGFYYGYTF
TRBJ2-3 . TRBV27 . TGTGCCAGCACGAGGATGGGGAATCTTGATACGCAGTATTTT CASTRMGNLDTQYF
TRBJ2-7 TRBD2 TRBV7-3 . TGTGCCAGCAGCCCTGGGCCTAGCGGGAACGAGCAGTACTTC CASSPGPSGNEQYF
TRBJ2-1 TRBD2 TRBV7-9 . TGTGCCAGCAGCTACGCCCCCGGACTAGCAACCTACAATGAGCAGTTCTTC CASSYAPGLATYNEQFF
TRBJ2-5 TRBD1 TRBV29-1 . TGCAGCGTTTGGTTGGACAGGGGAGAGGAGACCCAGTACTTC CSVWLDRGEETQYF
TRBJ2-1 TRBD2 TRBV4-1 once TGCGCCAGCAGCCAAGCATCCAGCGGGAGGGCCTACAATGAGCAGTTCTTC CASSQASSGRAYNEQFF
TRBJ2-7 . TRBV7-9 . TGTGCCAGCAGCTTAAGCGACCGGACACCGAGCTCCTACGAGCAGTACTTC CASSLSDRTPSSYEQYF
TRBJ1-1 TRBD1 TRBV10-1 . TGCGCCAGCGGAAAGACAGGGGAAGGCACTGAAGCTTTCTTT CASGKTGEGTEAFF
TRBJ1-5 . TRBV6-5 . TGTGCCAGCAGGTGGGGTTGGCAGCTCAATCAGCCCCAGCATTTT CASRWGWQLNQPQHF
TRBJ2-1 TRBD2 TRBV30 . TGTGCCTGGAGTGACGGGACTAGCGGCTCCTACAATGAGCAGTTCTTC CAWSDGTSGSYNEQFF